This T cell receptor beta chain derives from a study of blood T cell repertoires in COVID-19. Across the study: COVID-19 samples collected from the United States, Italy and Spain covered acute and convalescent phases. T cells, B-cell-depleted T cells, or PBMCs provided the cDNA or gDNA that served as material.

Germline CDR1 and CDR2: MNHEY and SVGEGT. J lost 3 bases, V lost 4 bases, and 5 bases had no gene match. The CDR3 is 14 amino acids. In the source study's methods: Cell counts per sample came from amplifying reference gene primers. TCRdb keeps only in-frame clones here, not all; method: immunoSEQ multiplex PCR. Clone size and the V and J calls come from that table; the DNA yielded D and trimming. The data contain about 240,000 clones, around 87% of them singletons. Input material: peripheral blood. The TCR originated in a woman in her 70s with active or convalescent COVID-19. The genes are TRBV6-2 or TRBV6-3 and TRBJ2-7; 8 positions agree with TRBD1. DNA of the CDR3: TGTGCCAGCAGTTTACTGGACAGGGACTACGAGCAGTACTTC. Protein sequence: CASSLLDRDYEQYF.